These T cell receptor beta chains were read from a single sample in a study of graft-versus-host responses after intestinal transplantation. Using immunoSEQ multiplex PCR, the repertoire was profiled, and TCRdb retains in-frame clones only, with some absent. This table has a few thousand clones, less than 45% appearing once. The material was alloreactive CD8+ T cells from a mixed lymphocyte reaction culture, obtained before transplantation. The receptors here all came from a human patient who was an organ donor for intestinal transplantation. Each CDR3 is given with its conserved first and last residue. A D gene is named only where the DNA matches it firmly. The listing skips clone size in some rows; elsewhere it reads once, few, many or a size class.

>TRBV11-2|11|NA|TRBJ2-5|NA
CASSLVRGQYF
TGTGCCAGCAGCTTAGTGCGGGGCCAGTACTTC
>TRBV7-3|16|NA|TRBJ2-7|TRBD1
CASSWNRDRVLYEQYF
TGTGCCAGCAGCTGGAACCGGGACAGGGTGTTGTACGAGCAGTACTTC
>TRBV7-7|14|medium-sized|TRBJ2-2|NA
CASSLGRGTGELFF
TGTGCTAGCAGCTTAGGCCGGGGCACCGGGGAGCTGTTTTTT
>TRBV9|16|NA|TRBJ2-3|TRBD2
CASSVGAGVGPDTQYF
TGTGCCAGCAGCGTAGGGGCGGGGGTTGGGCCAGATACGCAGTATTTT
>TRBV6-1|14|NA|TRBJ1-2|NA
CASSEISRGYGYTF
TGTGCCAGCAGTGAAATTAGCAGGGGATATGGCTACACCTTC
>TRBV27|17|NA|TRBJ2-7|TRBD2
CASSLLPPGLADYEQYF
TGTGCCAGCAGTTTACTCCCCCCCGGACTAGCGGACTACGAGCAGTACTTC
>TRBV11-2|17|NA|TRBJ2-6|NA
CASSFIASSSGANVLTF
TGTGCCAGCAGCTTCATCGCCAGTTCCTCTGGGGCCAACGTCCTGACTTTC
>TRBV4-3|17|NA|TRBJ2-3|NA
CASSQERAGAPGDTQYF
TGCGCCAGCAGCCAAGAAAGGGCAGGGGCCCCAGGAGATACGCAGTATTTT
>TRBV7-6|13|NA|TRBJ1-1|NA
CASSLRGGTEAFF
TGTGCCAGCAGCTTACGGGGAGGCACTGAAGCTTTCTTT
>TRBV28|14|NA|TRBJ1-3|NA
CASSPNGNGNTIYF
TGTGCCAGCAGCCCTAACGGTAATGGAAACACCATATATTTT
>TRBV27|13|NA|TRBJ2-7|NA
CASSPSGSYEQYF
TGTGCCAGCAGCCCCTCGGGTTCCTACGAGCAGTACTTC
>TRBV4-3|17|few|TRBJ2-2|NA
CASSQDRAGTLLGELFF
TGCGCCAGCAGCCAAGATAGGGCCGGGACACTTTTAGGGGAGCTGTTTTTT
>TRBV11-1|14|NA|TRBJ1-2|NA
CASSFSGVGYGYTF
TGTGCCAGCAGCTTCTCAGGGGTGGGCTATGGCTACACCTTC
>TRBV2|18|NA|TRBJ1-1|NA
CASSEAGVGWAVNTEAFF
TGTGCCAGCAGTGAAGCGGGAGTCGGGTGGGCGGTGAACACTGAAGCTTTCTTT
>TRBV9|13|NA|TRBJ1-1|NA
CASSVGGETEAFF
TGTGCCAGCAGCGTAGGGGGGGAAACTGAAGCTTTCTTT
>TRBV12-5|15|few|TRBJ1-5|NA
CASGFQGNSNQPQHF
TGTGCTAGTGGTTTTCAGGGAAATAGCAATCAGCCCCAGCATTTT
>TRBV5-5|15|few|TRBJ1-2|NA
CASSHRRGGGDGYTF
TGTGCCAGCAGCCATAGGAGGGGAGGAGGGGATGGCTACACCTTC
>TRBV19|13|few|TRBJ1-1|NA
CASRYPSDTEAFF
TGTGCCAGTAGGTACCCTTCGGACACTGAAGCTTTCTTT
>TRBV19|12|NA|TRBJ2-7|NA
CASSQVTYEQYF
TGTGCCAGTAGTCAGGTTACCTACGAGCAGTACTTC
>TRBV27|17|few|TRBJ2-7|TRBD1
CASSPAHQTGEVGEQYF
TGTGCCAGCAGTCCAGCTCACCAGACAGGGGAGGTAGGCGAGCAGTACTTC
>TRBV27|15|NA|TRBJ1-5|TRBD1
CASSIGQGGNQPQHF
TGTGCCAGCAGCATAGGACAGGGCGGCAATCAGCCCCAGCATTTT
>TRBV6-5|15|large|TRBJ2-1|TRBD2
CASSPIAGGYNEQFF
TGTGCCAGCAGCCCCATAGCGGGAGGGTACAATGAGCAGTTCTTC
>TRBV5-5|13|NA|TRBJ1-1|TRBD1
CASRTGESTEAFF
TGTGCCAGTCGGACAGGGGAGAGCACTGAAGCTTTCTTT
>TRBV6-5|15|few|TRBJ2-3|TRBD2
CASSPTSGRSDTQYF
TGTGCCAGCAGCCCAACTAGCGGGAGGTCAGATACGCAGTATTTT
>TRBV28|15|NA|TRBJ2-3|NA
CASSFPEAAADTQYF
TGTGCCAGCAGTTTCCCGGAAGCGGCGGCAGATACGCAGTATTTT
>TRBV7-6|11|NA|TRBJ2-1|NA
CASSWSDEQFF
TGTGCCAGCAGCTGGTCAGATGAGCAGTTCTTC
>TRBV7-9|14|NA|TRBJ1-4|NA
CASSPNREGEKLFF
TGTGCCAGCAGCCCGAATAGGGAGGGTGAAAAACTGTTTTTT
>TRBV4-3|15|NA|TRBJ2-7|NA
CASSQDPTNTYEQYF
TGCGCCAGCAGCCAAGATCCGACAAACACCTACGAGCAGTACTTC
>TRBV28|14|once|TRBJ1-5|NA
CASSFVLRRQPQHF
TGTGCCAGCAGTTTCGTCCTTCGGAGGCAGCCCCAGCATTTT
>TRBV5-1|12|NA|TRBJ1-5|NA
CASSVNNQPQHF
TGCGCCAGCAGCGTCAACAATCAGCCCCAGCATTTT
>TRBV6-4|16|few|TRBJ2-7|NA
CASSDSVEGVSYEQYF
TGTGCCAGCAGTGACTCGGTGGAGGGTGTCTCCTACGAGCAGTACTTC
>TRBV5-8|13|NA|TRBJ2-1|NA
CASSLGGENEQFF
TGTGCCAGCAGCTTGGGGGGCGAAAATGAGCAGTTCTTC
>TRBV7-2|17|NA|TRBJ2-2|TRBD2
CASSDKQTSGSAGELFF
TGTGCCAGCAGCGACAAGCAGACTAGCGGGAGTGCGGGGGAGCTGTTTTTT
>TRBV27|14|NA|TRBJ1-6|NA
CASTPRGINSPLHF
TGTGCCAGCACCCCCCGGGGTATCAATTCACCCCTCCACTTT
>TRBV5-1|14|NA|TRBJ2-7|NA
CASYSGYGVYEQYF
TGCGCCAGCTATTCAGGGTACGGAGTCTACGAGCAGTACTTC
>TRBV4-2|16|medium-sized|TRBJ2-7|TRBD2
CASSRAPSGRGDEQYF
TGTGCCAGCAGCCGCGCCCCCAGCGGGAGAGGCGACGAGCAGTACTTC
>TRBV5-5|14|once|TRBJ2-5|NA
CASSTPRDQETQYF
TGTGCCAGCAGCACACCCCGGGACCAAGAGACCCAGTACTTC
>TRBV13|17|medium-sized|TRBJ2-3|TRBD2
CASSSWTSGSATDTQYF
TGTGCCAGCAGCTCTTGGACTAGCGGGAGCGCAACAGATACGCAGTATTTT
>TRBV4-1|13|few|TRBJ2-1|NA
CASSQAPGVAQFF
TGCGCCAGCAGCCAAGCGCCCGGGGTGGCGCAGTTCTTC
>TRBV7-8|14|NA|TRBJ2-1|NA
CASSFGPGYNEQFF
TGTGCCAGCAGCTTCGGTCCAGGGTACAATGAGCAGTTCTTC
>TRBV6-1|13|NA|TRBJ1-1|NA
CASSTQGKAEAFF
TGTGCCAGCAGTACACAGGGTAAGGCTGAAGCTTTCTTT
>TRBV28|19|NA|TRBJ2-3|NA
CASSFTALLGGPSEDTQYF
TGTGCCAGCAGTTTTACCGCTCTCCTCGGAGGCCCTTCAGAAGATACGCAGTATTTT
>TRBV28|18|NA|TRBJ2-7|NA
CASSLPRPRAGNLYEQYF
TGTGCCAGCAGTCTACCCCGGCCAAGGGCGGGGAACCTCTACGAGCAGTACTTC
>TRBV7-8|13|NA|TRBJ2-5|NA
CASSLEEGGTQYF
TGTGCCAGCAGCTTAGAGGAGGGCGGGACCCAGTACTTC
>TRBV7-8|17|NA|TRBJ2-5|TRBD2
CASSTETSGRGRETQYF
TGTGCCAGCAGTACTGAGACTAGCGGGAGGGGACGGGAGACCCAGTACTTC
>TRBV6-5|13|NA|TRBJ2-7|TRBD1
CASSFRDRTEQYF
TGTGCCAGCAGTTTCCGGGACAGGACCGAGCAGTACTTC
>TRBV5-1|18|once|TRBJ1-5|NA
CASSLPGTSLKGNQPQHF
TGCGCCAGCAGCTTGCCCGGGACTTCCTTAAAGGGCAATCAGCCCCAGCATTTT
>TRBV15|14|few|TRBJ2-2|NA
CATSRSGVTGELFF
TGTGCCACCAGCAGATCAGGGGTTACCGGGGAGCTGTTTTTT
>TRBV27|15|NA|TRBJ2-4|TRBD1
CASSLGTGGVNIQYF
TGTGCCAGCAGTTTGGGTACAGGGGGAGTAAACATTCAGTACTTC